These T cell receptor beta chains were read from a single sample in a study of Graves' ophthalmopathy and Graves' hyperthyroidism. TCRdb passed the multiplex PCR reads through MiXCR, listing each CDR3 protein once. The sample has about 1.2 million distinct CDR3 sequences, about 35% seen once. Input material: peripheral blood or thyroid tissue (not recorded which). Receptors were obtained from an adult man with Graves' hyperthyroidism. Each CDR3 is given with its conserved first and last residue. The D gene is left open where the match is weak. The size entry is marked missing in some rows and otherwise reads once, few, many or a size class.

abundance,j_gene,v_gene,d_gene,CDR3nt,CDR3aa
NA,TRBJ2-2,TRBV9,NA,TGTGCCAGCAGCGCGGGGGGCGAGAGCGGGGAGCTGTTTTTT,CASSAGGESGELFF
few,TRBJ2-7,TRBV9,NA,TGTGCCAGCAGCGTAGCTGCCGGGGCCCGCTTCTACGAGCAGTACTTC,CASSVAAGARFYEQYF
NA,TRBJ2-7,TRBV25-1,NA,TGTGCCAGCAGTGCTCCAACAGGGTTGGGCGAGCAGTACTTC,CASSAPTGLGEQYF
NA,TRBJ1-6,TRBV7-2,NA,TGTGCCAGCAGCTTTCGACAGGCCCTCGACCCCCTCCACTTT,CASSFRQALDPLHF
few,TRBJ1-1,TRBV2,NA,TGTGCCAGCAGTGGCACACAGGGTAGGCCTGAAGCTTTCTTT,CASSGTQGRPEAFF
many,TRBJ1-2,TRBV7-9,NA,TGTGCCAGCAGCCCGGTCAGAGGAGGTGGCTACACCTTC,CASSPVRGGGYTF
NA,TRBJ1-5,TRBV29-1,TRBD1,TGCAGCGTTGAAGACAGGGGGCGAAGCAATCAGCCCCAGCATTTT,CSVEDRGRSNQPQHF
NA,TRBJ1-1,TRBV10-3,NA,TGTGCCACAACGGCCAGGGCTGACACTGAAGCTTTCTTT,CATTARADTEAFF
few,TRBJ1-5,TRBV9,NA,TGTGCCAGCAGTCCCCTCGGACGGACAAATCAGCCCCAGCATTTT,CASSPLGRTNQPQHF
few,TRBJ1-1,TRBV6-2/TRBV6-3,TRBD1,TGTGCCAGCAGTGGAGGTCTGGACAGGCAGCCCTCCTTT,CASSGGLDRQPSF
many,TRBJ1-1,TRBV10-2,NA,TGCGCCAGCAGTGTACCCAGGGGAGTGAACACTGAAGCTTTCTTT,CASSVPRGVNTEAFF
once,TRBJ2-5,TRBV10-3,NA,TGTGCCAGCAGTACAATCTTGGCAGAAATCCAAGAGACCCAGTACTTC,CASSTILAEIQETQYF
many,TRBJ2-7,TRBV19,NA,TGTGCCAGTAGTATAGTTGGGACGAACTACGAGCAGTACTTC,CASSIVGTNYEQYF
NA,TRBJ1-3,TRBV7-2,NA,TGTGCCAGCAGCTTAGCCTCCGGGTCAGGCCGCTCTGGAAACACCATATATTTT,CASSLASGSGRSGNTIYF
once,TRBJ1-5,TRBV20-1,TRBD1,TGCAGTGCTACGTATACAGGACAGGGCGCCCAGCCCCAGCATTTT,CSATYTGQGAQPQHF
NA,TRBJ2-7,TRBV9,NA,TGTACCAGCAGCCCCTCCGGGACCTACGAGCAGTACTTC,CTSSPSGTYEQYF
NA,TRBJ1-3,TRBV5-1,NA,TGCGCCAGCAGCTTGGTTCCGGAGAGCTCTGGAAACACCATATATTTT,CASSLVPESSGNTIYF
many,TRBJ1-5,TRBV20-1,TRBD1,TGCAGTGCTAGAGATAACAGGGGGATAGGTGAAGATCAGCCCCAGCATTTT,CSARDNRGIGEDQPQHF
NA,TRBJ1-2,TRBV25-1,NA,TGTGCCAGCCTAATTCGAGGGTATCGCTATGGCTACACCTTC,CASLIRGYRYGYTF
few,TRBJ1-3,TRBV12-3/TRBV12-4,NA,TGTGCCAGCAGCTCAAGTTTCGGTGGAAACACCATATATTTT,CASSSSFGGNTIYF
once,TRBJ2-7,TRBV18,NA,TGTGCCAGCTCACCAGGGACCCCCCGGAGCGAGCAGTACTTC,CASSPGTPRSEQYF
once,TRBJ2-7,TRBV7-9,NA,TGTGCCAGCAGCCAAGCCGGGACGGAATCCTACGAGCAGTACTTC,CASSQAGTESYEQYF
few,TRBJ2-7,TRBV12-3/TRBV12-4,TRBD2,TGTGCCAGCAGCCCCGGGACTAGCGGGAGACGTACCTACGAGCAGTACTTC,CASSPGTSGRRTYEQYF
many,TRBJ2-7,TRBV10-3,NA,TGTGCCATCAGCGAGGGGGACGAGCAGTACTTC,CAISEGDEQYF
NA,TRBJ2-3,TRBV11-2,TRBD2,TGTGCCAGCAGCTTTGTGGGAGGGCCAACGCAGTATTTT,CASSFVGGPTQYF
few,TRBJ1-5,TRBV6-5,NA,TGTGCCAGCAGTTACCAGGGAGGGGGCAATCAGCCCCAGCATTTT,CASSYQGGGNQPQHF
few,TRBJ1-6,TRBV5-6,NA,TGTGCCAGCAGCTGCGACAGTCTGCGGGCACCCCTCCACTTT,CASSCDSLRAPLHF
NA,TRBJ2-6,TRBV20-1,TRBD2,TGCAGTGCTAAGCAATGGGGACTAGCGGGATCTGGGGCCAACGTCCTGACTTTC,CSAKQWGLAGSGANVLTF
few,TRBJ2-5,TRBV10-3,NA,TGTGCCATCAGTGAGGGGGGTCAGAGAGAGACCCAGTACTTC,CAISEGGQRETQYF
NA,TRBJ2-7,TRBV19,TRBD1,TGTGCCAGTAACAGACAGGGTTCTTCCTACGAGCAGTACTTC,CASNRQGSSYEQYF
many,TRBJ1-5,TRBV5-1,NA,TGCGCCAGCCGCGGGGACGGAAATCAGCCCCAGCATTTT,CASRGDGNQPQHF
NA,TRBJ2-6,TRBV3-1,NA,TGTGCCAGCAGCCAACAAGCCGGGTCCCTCCTCCCTGGGGCCAACGTCCTGACTTTC,CASSQQAGSLLPGANVLTF
NA,TRBJ1-5,TRBV9,NA,TGTGCCAGCAGCCAAGTCCCAGGCGCCCAGCCCCAGCATTTT,CASSQVPGAQPQHF
many,TRBJ1-1,TRBV11-2,NA,TGTGCCAGCAGCTCCGCTTCGACAGACACTGAAGCTTTCTTT,CASSSASTDTEAFF
many,TRBJ1-5,TRBV20-1,NA,TGCAGTGCTAGTGCAGGCACGAATCAGCCCCAGCATTTT,CSASAGTNQPQHF
few,TRBJ1-2,TRBV6-5,NA,TGTGCCAGCAGTTACGTCGCAGGGTATGGCTACACCTTC,CASSYVAGYGYTF
few,TRBJ2-7,TRBV6-5,NA,TGTGCCAGCAGCCCAGTCAGGACCACCTCCTACGAGCAGTACTTC,CASSPVRTTSYEQYF